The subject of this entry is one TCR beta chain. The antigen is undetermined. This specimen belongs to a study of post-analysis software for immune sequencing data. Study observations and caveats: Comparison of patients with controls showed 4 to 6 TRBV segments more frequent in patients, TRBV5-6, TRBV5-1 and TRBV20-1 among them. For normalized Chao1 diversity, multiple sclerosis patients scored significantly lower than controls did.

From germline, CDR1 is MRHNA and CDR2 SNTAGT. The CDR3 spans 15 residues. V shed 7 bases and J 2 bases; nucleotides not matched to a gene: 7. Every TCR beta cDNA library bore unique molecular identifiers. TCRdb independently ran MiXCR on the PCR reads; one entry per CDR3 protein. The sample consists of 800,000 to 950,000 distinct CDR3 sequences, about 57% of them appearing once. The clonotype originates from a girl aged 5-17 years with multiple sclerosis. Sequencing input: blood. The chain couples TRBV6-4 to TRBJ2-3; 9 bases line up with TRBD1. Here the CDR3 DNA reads TGTGCCAGCAATTCAGGGGACAGGGACACAGATACGCAGTATTTT. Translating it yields CASNSGDRDTDTQYF.